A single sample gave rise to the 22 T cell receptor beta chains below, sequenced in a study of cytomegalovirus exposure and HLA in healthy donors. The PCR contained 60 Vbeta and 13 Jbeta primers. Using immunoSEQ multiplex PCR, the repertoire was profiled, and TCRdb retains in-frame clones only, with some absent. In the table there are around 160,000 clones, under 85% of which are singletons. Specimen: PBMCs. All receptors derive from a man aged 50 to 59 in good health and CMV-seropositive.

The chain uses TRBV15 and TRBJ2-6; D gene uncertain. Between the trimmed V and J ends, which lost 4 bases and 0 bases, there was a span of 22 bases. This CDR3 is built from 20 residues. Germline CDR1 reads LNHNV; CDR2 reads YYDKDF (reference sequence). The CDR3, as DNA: TGTGCCACCAGCAACTCCGTGATAAAAACTGACTTCTCTGGGGCCAACGTCCTGACTTTC. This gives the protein CATSNSVIKTDFSGANVLTF.

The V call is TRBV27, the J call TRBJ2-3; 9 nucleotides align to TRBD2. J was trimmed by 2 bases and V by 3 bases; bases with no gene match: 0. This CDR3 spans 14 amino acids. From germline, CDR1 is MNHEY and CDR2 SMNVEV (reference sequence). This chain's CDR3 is CASSLGLATDTQYF. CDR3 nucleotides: TGTGCCAGCAGTTTGGGACTAGCCACAGATACGCAGTATTTT.

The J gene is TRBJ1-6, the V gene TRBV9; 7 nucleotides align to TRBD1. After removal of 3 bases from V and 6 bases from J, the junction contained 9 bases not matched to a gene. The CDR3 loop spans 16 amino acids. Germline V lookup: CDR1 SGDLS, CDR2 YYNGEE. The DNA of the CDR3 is TGTGCCAGCAGCGCCTCCGGGACAGCGGCTAATTCACCCCTCCACTTT. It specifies CASSASGTAANSPLHF.

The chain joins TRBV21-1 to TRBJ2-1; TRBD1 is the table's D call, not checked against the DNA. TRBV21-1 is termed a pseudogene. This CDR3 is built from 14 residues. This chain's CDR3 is CASTGQSSYNEQFF. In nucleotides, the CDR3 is TGTGCCAGCACAGGGCAGAGCTCCTACAATGAGCAGTTCTTC.

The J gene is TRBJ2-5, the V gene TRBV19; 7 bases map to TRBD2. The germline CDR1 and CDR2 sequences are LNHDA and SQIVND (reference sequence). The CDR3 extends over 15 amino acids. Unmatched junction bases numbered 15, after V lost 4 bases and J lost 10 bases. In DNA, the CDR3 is TGTGCCAGTAGTAGAGAAGCGGGGTGGATGTTGGACCAGTACTTC. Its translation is CASSREAGWMLDQYF.

CDR3 amino acids: CASSLTGDEKLFF. DNA of the CDR3: TGTGCCAGCAGCCTGACAGGGGATGAAAAACTGTTTTTT. The rearrangement uses TRBV5-4 and TRBJ1-4; 8 positions agree with TRBD1. J was trimmed by 6 bases and V by 4 bases; bases with no gene match: 2. The CDR3 runs to 13 residues. Per the germline V gene, CDR1 is SGHNT and CDR2 is YYREEE (reference sequence).

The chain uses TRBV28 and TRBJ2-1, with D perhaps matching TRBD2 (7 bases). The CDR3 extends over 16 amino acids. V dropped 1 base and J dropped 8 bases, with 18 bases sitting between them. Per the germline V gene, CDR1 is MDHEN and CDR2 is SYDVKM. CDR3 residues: CASSLFGFRGADEQFF. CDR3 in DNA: TGTGCCAGCAGTTTATTTGGGTTTCGGGGGGCCGATGAGCAGTTCTTC.

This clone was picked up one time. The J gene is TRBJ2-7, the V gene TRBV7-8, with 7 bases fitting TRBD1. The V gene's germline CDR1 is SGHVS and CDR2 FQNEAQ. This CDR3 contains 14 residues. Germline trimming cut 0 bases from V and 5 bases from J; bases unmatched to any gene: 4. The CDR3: CASSLAGQIHEQYF. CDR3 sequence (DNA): TGTGCCAGCAGCTTAGCGGGACAGATCCACGAGCAGTACTTC.

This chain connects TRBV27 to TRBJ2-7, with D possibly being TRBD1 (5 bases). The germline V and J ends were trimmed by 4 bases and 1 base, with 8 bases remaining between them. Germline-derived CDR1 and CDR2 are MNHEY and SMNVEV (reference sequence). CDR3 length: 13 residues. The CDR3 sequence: CASSYTGSYEQYF. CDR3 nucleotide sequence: TGTGCCAGCAGTTATACAGGTTCCTACGAGCAGTACTTC.

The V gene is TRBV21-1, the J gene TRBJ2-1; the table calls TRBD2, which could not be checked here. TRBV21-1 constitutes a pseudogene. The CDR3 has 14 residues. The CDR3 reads CASSNERVQEKPFF. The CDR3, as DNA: TGTGCCAGCAGCAATGAGAGAGTCCAAGAGAAACCGTTCTTC.

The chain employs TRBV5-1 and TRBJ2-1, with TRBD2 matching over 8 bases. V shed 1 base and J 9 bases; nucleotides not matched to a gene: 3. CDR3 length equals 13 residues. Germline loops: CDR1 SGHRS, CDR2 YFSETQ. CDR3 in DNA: TGCGCCAGCAGCTTGTCACTAGCGGTTGAGCAGTTCTTC. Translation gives CASSLSLAVEQFF.

The CDR3 protein is CASSLLHEQYF. The CDR3 DNA is TGTGCCAGCAGCTTGCTTCACGAGCAGTACTTC. This rearrangement joins TRBV5-6 to TRBJ2-5; D unclear. The DNA end is more similar to TRBJ2-7, so the J call may be wrong. The CDR3 covers 11 residues. Germline V lookup: CDR1 SGHDT, CDR2 YYEEEE.

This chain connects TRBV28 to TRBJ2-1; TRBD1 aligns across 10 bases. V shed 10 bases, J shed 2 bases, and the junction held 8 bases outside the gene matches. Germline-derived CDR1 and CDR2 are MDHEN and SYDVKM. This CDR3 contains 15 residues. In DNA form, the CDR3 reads TGTGCCACCCTACCCGGGACAGGGGCCTACAATGAGCAGTTCTTC. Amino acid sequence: CATLPGTGAYNEQFF.

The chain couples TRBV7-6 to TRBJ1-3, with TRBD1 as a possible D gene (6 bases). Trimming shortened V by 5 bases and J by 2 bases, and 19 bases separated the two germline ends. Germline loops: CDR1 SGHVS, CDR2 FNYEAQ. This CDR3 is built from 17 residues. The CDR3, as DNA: TGTGCCAGCAGCCCACTTGCGGGGGCAGTGGCTGGAAACACCATATATTTT. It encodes CASSPLAGAVAGNTIYF.

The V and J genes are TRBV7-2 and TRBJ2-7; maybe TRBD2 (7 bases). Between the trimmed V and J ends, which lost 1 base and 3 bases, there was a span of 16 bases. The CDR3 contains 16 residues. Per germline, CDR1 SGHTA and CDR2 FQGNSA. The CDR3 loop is CASSLVMGGAHYEQYF. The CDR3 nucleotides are TGTGCCAGCAGCTTAGTGATGGGGGGGGCCCACTACGAGCAGTACTTC.

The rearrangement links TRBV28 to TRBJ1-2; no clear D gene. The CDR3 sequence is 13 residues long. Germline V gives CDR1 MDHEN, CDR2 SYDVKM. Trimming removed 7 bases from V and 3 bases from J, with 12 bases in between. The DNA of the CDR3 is TGTGCCAGCACCACCGGACTGGACTATGGCTACACCTTC. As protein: CASTTGLDYGYTF.

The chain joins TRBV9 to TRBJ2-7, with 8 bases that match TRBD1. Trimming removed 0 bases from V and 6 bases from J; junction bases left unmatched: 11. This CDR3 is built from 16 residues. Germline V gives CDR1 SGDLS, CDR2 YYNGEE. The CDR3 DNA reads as TGTGCCAGCAGCGTAGACGGCAGGGGGCAGCTCGGCGAGCAGTACTTC. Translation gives CASSVDGRGQLGEQYF.

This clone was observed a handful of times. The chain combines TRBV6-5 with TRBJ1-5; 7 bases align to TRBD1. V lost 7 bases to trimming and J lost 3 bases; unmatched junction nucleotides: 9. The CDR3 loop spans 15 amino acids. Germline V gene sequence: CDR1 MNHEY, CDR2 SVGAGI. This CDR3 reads CASKTRQGFNQPQHF. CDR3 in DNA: TGTGCCAGCAAGACTCGACAGGGTTTCAATCAGCCCCAGCATTTT.

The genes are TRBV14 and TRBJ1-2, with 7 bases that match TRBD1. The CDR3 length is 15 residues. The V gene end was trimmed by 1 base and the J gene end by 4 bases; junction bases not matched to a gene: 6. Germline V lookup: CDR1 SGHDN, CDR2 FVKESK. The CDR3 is CASSQGRGPAYGYTF. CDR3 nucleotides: TGTGCCAGCAGCCAAGGGAGGGGGCCAGCCTATGGCTACACCTTC.

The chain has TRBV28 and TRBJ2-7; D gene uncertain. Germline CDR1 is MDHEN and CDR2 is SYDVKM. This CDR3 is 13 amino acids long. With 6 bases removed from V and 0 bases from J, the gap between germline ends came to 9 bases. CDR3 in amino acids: CASRRGVSYEQYF. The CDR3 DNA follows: TGTGCCAGCAGACGAGGTGTCTCCTACGAGCAGTACTTC.

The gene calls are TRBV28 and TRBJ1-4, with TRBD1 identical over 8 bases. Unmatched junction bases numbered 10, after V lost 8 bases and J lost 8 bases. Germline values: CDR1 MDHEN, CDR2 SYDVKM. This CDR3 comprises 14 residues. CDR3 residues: CASGGGQGWEKLFF. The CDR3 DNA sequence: TGTGCCAGCGGGGGTGGACAGGGATGGGAAAAACTGTTTTTT.

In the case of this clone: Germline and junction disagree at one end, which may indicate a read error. CDR3 sequence reads: CASGLAGGGNEKLFF. The CDR3 DNA reads as TGTGCCAGCGGCTTGGCCGGGGGGGGTAATGAAAAACTGTTTTTT. The chain joins TRBV5-6 to TRBJ1-4; tentatively, D is TRBD1 (5 bases). The CDR3 length is 15 residues. Germline CDR1 reads SGHDT; CDR2 reads YYEEEE.